This T cell receptor beta chain was captured by sequencing in a study of T-cell memory formation after mild COVID-19. V shed 5 bases and J shed 0 bases, with 9 bases lying between them. Per the germline V gene, CDR1 is SGDLS and CDR2 is YYNGEE. The CDR3 runs 14 residues. One entry per CDR3 protein results from TCRdb running MiXCR on the 5' RACE reads. The data contain 250,000 to 400,000 distinct CDR3 sequences, roughly an eighth of them seen just once; the ten biggest clones take up 21%. This rearrangement joins TRBV9 to TRBJ1-3; the D is unclear. Sequencing used PBMCs or a T cell subset sorted from them (not recorded which). The clonotype comes from a man younger than 30 who had mild COVID-19 (a few samples of this study predate the infection). Cell type and time point are not known. The CDR3 protein is CASRRGDSGNTIYF. In nucleotides, the CDR3 is TGTGCCAGCAGGCGGGGTGACTCTGGAAACACCATATATTTT.